The rows below give T cell receptor beta chains drawn from one sample of a study of blood T cell repertoires in COVID-19. Libraries were prepared by immunoSEQ multiplex PCR; TCRdb keeps only in-frame clonotypes and omits some of them. The table lists over 200,000 clones, over 75% of them singletons. The source material was PBMCs or T cells enriched from blood (not recorded which). Receptors were obtained from a woman between 45 and 65 years old who had recovered from COVID-19. CDR3s include the opening cysteine and the closing phenylalanine or tryptophan. A D gene is named only where the DNA matches it firmly. Only part of the rows carry a size: once, few, many, or a class if the clone is expanded.

v_gene: TRBV20-1
d_gene: .
j_gene: TRBJ1-2
abundance: .
CDR3aa: CSASQGVYYGYTF
CDR3nt: TGCAGTGCTAGTCAAGGGGTGTACTATGGCTACACCTTC

v_gene: TRBV15
d_gene: TRBD2
j_gene: TRBJ2-7
abundance: .
CDR3aa: CATSRAREGVYEQYF
CDR3nt: TGTGCCACCAGCAGGGCGCGGGAGGGTGTCTACGAGCAGTACTTC

v_gene: TRBV6-5
d_gene: TRBD1
j_gene: TRBJ2-7
abundance: .
CDR3aa: CASSSQGAKSYEQYF
CDR3nt: TGTGCCAGCAGTTCACAGGGGGCCAAATCCTACGAGCAGTACTTC

v_gene: TRBV7-8
d_gene: TRBD2
j_gene: TRBJ2-1
abundance: .
CDR3aa: CASSDREDYNEQFF
CDR3nt: TGTGCCAGCAGCGACCGGGAGGACTACAATGAGCAGTTCTTC

v_gene: TRBV7-9
d_gene: TRBD1
j_gene: TRBJ1-6
abundance: .
CDR3aa: CASSLMGTENSPLHF
CDR3nt: TGTGCCAGCAGCTTAATGGGGACAGAGAATTCACCCCTCCACTTT

v_gene: TRBV2
d_gene: .
j_gene: TRBJ2-1
abundance: .
CDR3aa: CASSEFRGGNEQFF
CDR3nt: TGTGCCAGCAGTGAGTTTCGCGGAGGCAATGAGCAGTTCTTC

v_gene: TRBV4-2
d_gene: TRBD1
j_gene: TRBJ1-4
abundance: few
CDR3aa: CASSQPYRGRANEKLFF
CDR3nt: TGTGCCAGCAGCCAACCTTACAGGGGGCGGGCTAATGAAAAACTGTTTTTT

v_gene: TRBV6-6
d_gene: .
j_gene: TRBJ2-7
abundance: once
CDR3aa: CASTASGGSYEQYF
CDR3nt: TGTGCCAGCACTGCATCAGGGGGGTCCTACGAGCAGTACTTC

v_gene: TRBV4-2
d_gene: TRBD2
j_gene: TRBJ2-3
abundance: .
CDR3aa: CASSQGVAGSTDTQYF
CDR3nt: TGTGCCAGCAGCCAAGGGGTAGCGGGAAGCACAGATACGCAGTATTTT

v_gene: TRBV7-9
d_gene: TRBD2
j_gene: TRBJ2-7
abundance: .
CDR3aa: CASSLRTSGGEQYF
CDR3nt: TGTGCCAGCAGCTTACGGACTAGCGGAGGAGAGCAGTACTTC

v_gene: TRBV28
d_gene: TRBD1
j_gene: TRBJ1-5
abundance: .
CDR3aa: CASRGTGQPQHF
CDR3nt: TGTGCCAGCAGAGGGACAGGCCAGCCCCAGCATTTT

v_gene: TRBV30
d_gene: TRBD2
j_gene: TRBJ2-1
abundance: .
CDR3aa: CAWSFHRAGEQFF
CDR3nt: TGTGCCTGGAGTTTTCACCGGGCGGGAGAACAGTTCTTC

v_gene: TRBV27
d_gene: TRBD1
j_gene: TRBJ2-7
abundance: .
CDR3aa: CASSLSGTGYEQYF
CDR3nt: TGTGCCAGCAGTTTATCGGGGACAGGCTACGAGCAGTACTTC

v_gene: TRBV5-6
d_gene: TRBD2
j_gene: TRBJ2-1
abundance: .
CDR3aa: CASSLGYTSGSGEQFF
CDR3nt: TGTGCCAGCAGCTTGGGCTATACTAGCGGGAGTGGGGAGCAGTTCTTC

v_gene: TRBV18
d_gene: .
j_gene: TRBJ2-7
abundance: .
CDR3aa: CASSPLITLELYEQYF
CDR3nt: TGTGCCAGCTCACCACTGATTACCCTTGAGCTCTACGAGCAGTACTTC

v_gene: TRBV9
d_gene: .
j_gene: TRBJ1-1
abundance: once
CDR3aa: CASSVVNIEAFF
CDR3nt: TGTGCCAGCAGCGTAGTAAATATCGAAGCTTTCTTT

v_gene: TRBV3-1/TRBV3-2
d_gene: TRBD2
j_gene: TRBJ2-3
abundance: .
CDR3aa: CASSHRSGRGTDTQYF
CDR3nt: TGTGCCAGCAGCCATCGCAGCGGGAGAGGCACAGATACGCAGTATTTT

v_gene: TRBV7-3
d_gene: TRBD2
j_gene: TRBJ2-7
abundance: .
CDR3aa: CASSSNREASYEQYF
CDR3nt: TGTGCCAGCAGCTCAAACCGGGAGGCCTCCTACGAGCAGTACTTC

v_gene: TRBV6-5
d_gene: TRBD2
j_gene: TRBJ2-1
abundance: .
CDR3aa: CASSYSSAGVQFF
CDR3nt: TGTGCCAGCAGTTACTCCTCTGCGGGAGTGCAGTTCTTC

v_gene: TRBV24-1
d_gene: TRBD1
j_gene: TRBJ1-5
abundance: .
CDR3aa: CATSDTGDNQPQHF
CDR3nt: TGTGCCACCAGTGATACAGGGGACAATCAGCCCCAGCATTTT

v_gene: TRBV13
d_gene: TRBD2
j_gene: TRBJ2-7
abundance: .
CDR3aa: CASSLTGLAGSYEQYF
CDR3nt: TGTGCCAGCAGCCTCACGGGACTAGCGGGGTCCTACGAGCAGTACTTC

v_gene: TRBV6-5
d_gene: .
j_gene: TRBJ1-1
abundance: .
CDR3aa: CASSHEQENTEAFF
CDR3nt: TGTGCCAGCAGTCATGAACAGGAGAACACTGAAGCTTTCTTT

v_gene: TRBV5-1
d_gene: .
j_gene: TRBJ1-1
abundance: .
CDR3aa: CASSLQVGMNTEAFF
CDR3nt: TGCGCCAGCAGCTTACAGGTGGGGATGAACACTGAAGCTTTCTTT

v_gene: TRBV11-2
d_gene: .
j_gene: TRBJ1-3
abundance: .
CDR3aa: CASSRDIFSGNTIYF
CDR3nt: TGTGCCAGCAGCCGGGACATCTTCTCTGGAAACACCATATATTTT

v_gene: TRBV18
d_gene: TRBD1
j_gene: TRBJ2-7
abundance: .
CDR3aa: CASSPPTGVYEQYF
CDR3nt: TGTGCCAGCTCACCCCCGACAGGGGTCTACGAGCAGTACTTC

v_gene: TRBV27
d_gene: TRBD1
j_gene: TRBJ1-4
abundance: .
CDR3aa: CASSFYRGATNEKLFF
CDR3nt: TGTGCCAGCAGTTTTTACAGGGGAGCAACTAATGAAAAACTGTTTTTT

v_gene: TRBV2
d_gene: TRBD2
j_gene: TRBJ2-1
abundance: .
CDR3aa: CASSEMGLAGGYEQFF
CDR3nt: TGTGCCAGCAGTGAAATGGGGCTAGCGGGAGGGTATGAGCAGTTCTTC

v_gene: TRBV29-1
d_gene: TRBD1
j_gene: TRBJ1-1
abundance: few
CDR3aa: CSAGTGDTMNTEAFF
CDR3nt: TGCAGCGCCGGGACAGGAGATACCATGAACACTGAAGCTTTCTTT

v_gene: TRBV18
d_gene: TRBD1
j_gene: TRBJ1-4
abundance: .
CDR3aa: CASSPPGQVGEKLFF
CDR3nt: TGTGCCAGCTCACCACCGGGACAGGTGGGAGAAAAACTGTTTTTT

v_gene: TRBV6-6
d_gene: .
j_gene: TRBJ1-1
abundance: .
CDR3aa: CASTTEAFF
CDR3nt: TGTGCCAGCACAACTGAAGCTTTCTTT

v_gene: TRBV19
d_gene: .
j_gene: TRBJ1-1
abundance: .
CDR3aa: CASSSDMNTEAFF
CDR3nt: TGTGCCAGTAGTAGTGACATGAACACTGAAGCTTTCTTT

v_gene: TRBV20-1
d_gene: TRBD1
j_gene: TRBJ1-1
abundance: .
CDR3aa: CSASRDRRAFF
CDR3nt: TGCAGTGCCTCCCGGGACAGGCGAGCTTTCTTT

v_gene: TRBV6-5
d_gene: TRBD1
j_gene: TRBJ1-2
abundance: .
CDR3aa: CASSTITGAYGYTF
CDR3nt: TGTGCCAGCAGCACCATTACAGGGGCCTATGGCTACACCTTC

v_gene: TRBV2
d_gene: .
j_gene: TRBJ1-5
abundance: .
CDR3aa: CASRRQFNGNQPQHF
CDR3nt: TGTGCCAGCAGGAGACAGTTTAATGGCAATCAGCCCCAGCATTTT

v_gene: TRBV18
d_gene: TRBD1
j_gene: TRBJ1-6
abundance: few
CDR3aa: CASSGTGGNSPLHF
CDR3nt: TGTGCCAGCTCAGGCACAGGGGGAAATTCACCCCTCCACTTT

v_gene: TRBV3-1/TRBV3-2
d_gene: TRBD1
j_gene: TRBJ2-3
abundance: .
CDR3aa: CASSRNRDRETDTQYF
CDR3nt: TGTGCCAGCAGCCGAAACCGGGACAGGGAAACAGATACGCAGTATTTT

v_gene: TRBV3-1/TRBV3-2
d_gene: TRBD1
j_gene: TRBJ1-1
abundance: .
CDR3aa: CASSPRARGQNTEAFF
CDR3nt: TGTGCCAGCAGCCCTAGGGCAAGGGGGCAAAACACTGAAGCTTTCTTT

v_gene: TRBV6-4
d_gene: TRBD1
j_gene: TRBJ1-2
abundance: .
CDR3aa: CASRLTGAGGYTF
CDR3nt: TGTGCCAGCAGGCTTACAGGGGCCGGAGGCTACACCTTC

v_gene: TRBV4-2
d_gene: .
j_gene: TRBJ1-3
abundance: .
CDR3aa: CASSQDYRGSGNTIYF
CDR3nt: TGTGCCAGCAGCCAAGATTACCGGGGCTCTGGAAACACCATATATTTT

v_gene: TRBV6-4
d_gene: TRBD1
j_gene: TRBJ2-1
abundance: .
CDR3aa: CASSGMDRRLTDEQFF
CDR3nt: TGTGCCAGCAGTGGGATGGACAGGCGCCTTACGGATGAGCAGTTCTTC